Presented here are 20 T cell receptor beta chains from one specimen sequenced in a study of blood T cell repertoires in COVID-19. Produced via immunoSEQ multiplex PCR; TCRdb's table is partial and in-frame only. The repertoire holds around 150,000 clones, with about four fifths as singletons. The sequenced sample was PBMCs or T cells enriched from blood (not recorded which). The source of these receptors is a woman aged 45-59 years with acute COVID-19.

The rearrangement links TRBV5-1 to TRBJ2-2; TRBD2 matches 9 bases. The germline gives CDR1 SGHRS, CDR2 YFSETQ. CDR3 length: 15 amino acids. The ends lost 6 bases at V and 2 bases at J; junction bases unmatched: 5. Here the CDR3 DNA reads TGCGCCAGCAAAGTGCTAGCGGGAAACACCGGGGAGCTGTTTTTT. Translating gives CASKVLAGNTGELFF. Together with reference TRBV5-1 and TRBJ2-2, the CDR3 gives the full variable domain: KAGVTQTPRYLIKTRGQQVTLSCSPISGHRSVSWYQQTPGQGLQFLFEYFSETQRNKGNFPGRFSGRQFSNSRSEMNVSTLELGDSALYLCASKVLAGNTGELFFGEGSRLTVL.

V is TRBV7-2 and J is TRBJ2-1; D gene unclear. The length of the CDR3 is 15 residues. CDR1 and CDR2 from the germline V gene are SGHTA and FQGNSA. Trimming took 3 bases from V and 4 from J, leaving 13 bases between them. The chain's CDR3 is CASSFSTPTYNEQFF. CDR3 DNA sequence: TGTGCCAGCAGCTTCTCGACTCCCACTTACAATGAGCAGTTCTTC.

The V and J genes are TRBV27 and TRBJ2-5; 13 bases are a match to TRBD2. Trimming removed 5 bases from V and 4 bases from J; junction bases left unmatched: 1. Germline CDR1 and CDR2: MNHEY and SMNVEV (reference sequence). The CDR3 is made up of 14 amino acids. The CDR3 sequence is CASSRLAGGETQYF. DNA for the CDR3: TGTGCCAGCAGTAGACTAGCGGGAGGAGAGACCCAGTACTTC.

This rearrangement joins TRBV29-1 to TRBJ1-2, with TRBD1 matching over 8 bases. Trimming at V came to 7 bases and at J to 4 bases, leaving 8 bases not matched to a gene. CDR3 length equals 13 residues. In germline, CDR1 is SQVTM, CDR2 ANQGSEA. CDR3 region: CSDTRGQGYGYTF. The CDR3 region has the DNA TGCAGCGATACCAGGGGGCAGGGCTATGGCTACACCTTC.

This chain joins TRBV5-1 and TRBJ2-7; tentatively, D is TRBD1 (6 bases). The CDR3 has 15 amino acids. Germline CDR1 reads SGHRS; CDR2 reads YFSETQ. V was cut by 1 base and J by 5 bases, with 16 bases left in between. CDR3 sequence (DNA): TGCGCCAGCAGCTTGCGGCTGGGGGCGTTAAACGAGCAGTACTTC. Amino acids: CASSLRLGALNEQYF.

The V gene is TRBV30, the J gene TRBJ2-7; TRBD1 matches at 8 bases. This CDR3 has 16 amino acids. Germline CDR1 and CDR2: GTSNPN and SVGIG (reference sequence). J gave up 1 base and V 0 bases, and 8 bases lay outside the gene matches. The CDR3 DNA reads TGTGCCTGGAGTGTACTCCGGGACAGGCGGTCCTACGAGCAGTACTTC. This gives the protein CAWSVLRDRRSYEQYF.

The genes are TRBV18 and TRBJ1-5, with TRBD1 as a possible D gene (5 bases). Germline CDR1 reads KGHSH; CDR2 reads LQKENI. Trimming stripped 4 bases from V and 2 bases from J, with 12 bases between. CDR3 length: 15 residues. CDR3 sequence reads: CASSLMQGRNQPQHF. The CDR3 DNA reads as TGTGCCAGCTCACTAATGCAGGGTCGCAATCAGCCCCAGCATTTT.

The chain uses TRBV27 and TRBJ2-3; D may be TRBD1 (6 bases). This CDR3 spans 14 amino acids. V lost 5 bases to trimming and J lost 2 bases, with 11 bases between them. From germline, CDR1 is MNHEY and CDR2 SMNVEV (reference sequence). The CDR3 region has the DNA TGTGCCAGCAGTAAACAGGGAATCACAGATACGCAGTATTTT. As protein: CASSKQGITDTQYF.

This rearrangement joins TRBV25-1 to TRBJ2-7, with a weak D call TRBD1 (8 bases). Trimming took 3 bases from V and 0 from J, leaving 12 bases between them. The germline V gene encodes CDR1 MGHDK and CDR2 SYGVNS. This CDR3 has 15 amino acids. CDR3 amino acids: CASSDHRGGSYEQYF. In DNA form, the CDR3 reads TGTGCCAGCAGTGACCACAGGGGGGGCTCCTACGAGCAGTACTTC.

The V and J genes are TRBV28 and TRBJ2-7; D unclear. V was cut by 1 base and J by 6 bases, with 16 bases left in between. The CDR3 runs 15 residues. From germline, CDR1 is MDHEN and CDR2 SYDVKM. This chain's CDR3 is CASSLYARLRSEQYF. The DNA for the CDR3 is TGTGCCAGCAGTTTATACGCTCGACTCCGCAGCGAGCAGTACTTC.

This chain links TRBV18 with TRBJ2-1, with TRBD2 as a possible D gene (6 bases). The CDR3 length is 17 residues. CDR1 KGHSH and CDR2 LQKENI come from the germline V gene. Trimming pared 3 bases from V and 7 bases from J, leaving 22 bases between. CDR3: CASSPQKLTSLGNEQFF. For the CDR3, the DNA is TGTGCCAGCTCACCCCAAAAATTGACTAGTCTGGGGAATGAGCAGTTCTTC.

The genes are TRBV11-3 and TRBJ2-1; TRBD2 matches 7 bases. The trim removed 6 bases at V and 7 bases at J, leaving 9 bases unmatched. CDR1 SGHNT and CDR2 YENEEA come from the germline V gene. The CDR3 consists of 14 residues. The CDR3, as DNA: TGTGCCAGCAGTGGTGGACTAGGAACTAATGAGCAGTTCTTC. This gives the protein CASSGGLGTNEQFF.

The chain combines TRBV5-5 with TRBJ1-5; D remains unclear. CDR3 length: 14 amino acids. With 1 base removed from V and 0 bases from J, the gap between germline ends came to 5 bases. Germline CDR1 and CDR2: SGHKS and YYEKEE (reference sequence). The CDR3 sequence: CASSLSYSNQPQHF. Written as DNA, the CDR3 is TGTGCCAGCAGCTTGTCCTATAGCAATCAGCCCCAGCATTTT.

This clone was seen just once. The V and J genes are TRBV4-2 and TRBJ2-3; 8 bases are a match to TRBD2. The CDR3 length is 16 residues. Germline V lookup: CDR1 LGHNA, CDR2 YNFKEQ. After removal of 2 bases from V and 2 bases from J, the junction contained 6 bases not matched to a gene. CDR3 sequence (DNA): TGTGCCAGCAGCCAACTCGGACTAGCCGACACAGATACGCAGTATTTT. It is translated as CASSQLGLADTDTQYF.

The J gene is TRBJ2-2, the V gene TRBV2, with 11 nucleotides matching TRBD2. The CDR3 consists of 16 residues. In germline, CDR1 is SNHLY, CDR2 FYNNEI. With 8 bases clipped from V and 4 bases from J, the junction kept 9 bases outside the gene matches. The CDR3 loop is CASGLIAGGPTGELFF. The CDR3 DNA reads as TGTGCCAGCGGACTTATAGCGGGAGGGCCCACCGGGGAGCTGTTTTTT.

This chain joins TRBV27 and TRBJ2-1; 8 positions match TRBD2. Losses at the gene ends were 3 bases for V and 9 bases for J; bases not matched to a gene: 1. The V gene's germline CDR1 is MNHEY and CDR2 SMNVEV (reference sequence). The CDR3 spans 12 residues. This CDR3 reads CASSFLAGEQFF. The CDR3 DNA follows: TGTGCCAGCAGTTTCCTAGCGGGTGAGCAGTTCTTC.

The chain carries TRBV19 and TRBJ2-7; 10 positions match TRBD1. Germline CDR1 reads LNHDA; CDR2 reads SQIVND (reference sequence). With 4 bases clipped from V and 7 bases from J, the junction kept 10 bases outside the gene matches. The CDR3 runs to 15 residues. Written as DNA, the CDR3 is TGTGCCAGTAGTACTCCGGGACAGGGGAGCCGAGAGCAGTACTTC. It encodes CASSTPGQGSREQYF.

This clone is termed medium-sized. This chain uses TRBV19 with TRBJ1-4; a possible D gene is TRBD1 (5 bases). Germline-derived CDR1 and CDR2 are LNHDA and SQIVND (reference sequence). This CDR3 spans 14 amino acids. Trimming took 3 bases from V and 2 from J, leaving 7 bases between them. The CDR3 nucleotides are TGTGCCAGTAGTATCGGGGGGACTAATGAAAAACTGTTTTTT. Residues: CASSIGGTNEKLFF.

The genes are TRBV10-3 and TRBJ2-5; the D gene is possibly TRBD2 (5 bases). Germline-derived CDR1 and CDR2 are ENHRY and SYGVKD. There are 13 residues in the CDR3. V shed 4 bases and J shed 5 bases, with 11 bases lying between them. CDR3 sequence (DNA): TGTGCCATCAGTGCGACGGGAATCGAGACCCAGTACTTC. This gives the protein CAISATGIETQYF.

The CDR3 sequence: CAWSSGSMGQFF. The DNA for the CDR3 is TGTGCCTGGAGTAGCGGCTCAATGGGGCAGTTCTTC. The chain is built from TRBV30 and TRBJ2-1; D is possibly TRBD2 (5 bases). Germline values: CDR1 GTSNPN, CDR2 SVGIG (reference sequence). This CDR3 is built from 12 residues. With 2 bases removed from V and 12 bases from J, the gap between germline ends came to 14 bases.